Following are 23 T cell receptor beta chains from one sample sequenced in a study of T cell responses to AZD1222 COVID-19 vaccine. Clones were sequenced by immunoSEQ multiplex PCR, and TCRdb holds only the in-frame ones, with some missing. The sample shows around 110,000 clones, less than 90% of them seen only once. Sequenced here: peripheral blood, sampled on day 0 of AZD1222 vaccination. These TCRs come from an adult in good health.

The CDR3 sequence: CASAKGGATNEKLFF. The CDR3 DNA reads TGCGCCAGCGCCAAAGGGGGAGCAACTAATGAAAAACTGTTTTTT. The chain combines TRBV5-1 with TRBJ1-4; weak D call: TRBD1 (6 bases). CDR1 is SGHRS, CDR2 YFSETQ, per germline. Trimming took off 7 bases at V and 0 bases at J, with 13 bases between the two ends. CDR3 size: 15 residues.

This clone was seen a single time. The chain carries TRBV7-8 and TRBJ2-2, with TRBD2 matching over 8 bases. Germline CDR1 reads SGHVS; CDR2 reads FQNEAQ. This CDR3 is built from 15 residues. Trimming removed 5 bases from V and 4 bases from J; junction bases left unmatched: 6. In nucleotides, the CDR3 is TGTGCCAGCAGCCGAGCGGCGGGAGGCACCGGGGAGCTGTTTTTT. Translation gives CASSRAAGGTGELFF. Full variable domain (outside the CDR3, taken from reference TRBV7-8 and TRBJ2-2): GAGVSQSPRYKVAKRGQDVALRCDPISGHVSLFWYQQALGQGPEFLTYFQNEAQLDKSGLPSDRFFAERPEGSVSTLKIQRTQQEDSAVYLCASSRAAGGTGELFFGEGSRLTVL.

The chain links TRBV27 to TRBJ2-5; 11 positions agree with TRBD2. Germline V lookup: CDR1 MNHEY, CDR2 SMNVEV (reference sequence). V dropped 6 bases and J dropped 4; count of bases not matched to a gene: 10. The CDR3 is 16 residues long. In nucleotides, the CDR3 is TGTGCCAGCAGGGGAAGGATAGCGGGAGGGCCAGAGACCCAGTACTTC. Translating gives CASRGRIAGGPETQYF.

A remark on this clone: Different DNA sequences within this sample yield the same CDR3. V and J are TRBV9 and TRBJ1-5, with D perhaps TRBD1 (6 bases). The CDR3 has 15 amino acids. Deletions cut 4 bases from V and 7 bases from J, with 18 bases between. Germline V gene data show CDR1 as SGDLS and CDR2 as YYNGEE. The CDR3 bases are TGTGCCAGCAGCATTAGGGGGGAAGGGGGGCAGCCCCAGCATTTT. This codes for CASSIRGEGGQPQHF.

This chain uses TRBV5-1 with TRBJ2-7; possibly TRBD1 or TRBD2 for D (6 bases each). The CDR3 is 14 residues long. V lost 3 bases to trimming and J lost 6 bases, with 16 bases between them. Germline loops: CDR1 SGHRS, CDR2 YFSETQ. CDR3 in DNA: TGCGCCAGCAGCTCCGGGACTCAGGGGAGCGAGCAGTACTTC. Protein sequence: CASSSGTQGSEQYF.

J is TRBJ2-5 and V is TRBV19; tentatively, D is TRBD1 (6 bases). CDR3 length equals 15 residues. The V gene lost 8 bases and the J gene lost 5 bases, with 21 bases spanning the gap. From germline, CDR1 is LNHDA and CDR2 SQIVND (reference sequence). The CDR3 reads CASSAPQGAWETQYF. Here the CDR3 DNA reads TGTGCCAGTTCCGCCCCACAGGGCGCGTGGGAGACCCAGTACTTC.

The CDR3 reads CASSLGQSYSNQPQHF. The CDR3 DNA reads TGTGCCAGCAGTTTGGGACAGAGCTATAGCAATCAGCCCCAGCATTTT. The V and J genes are TRBV6-5 and TRBJ1-5; the match to TRBD1 covers 7 bases. The germline V gene encodes CDR1 MNHEY and CDR2 SVGAGI. J was trimmed by 0 bases and V by 4 bases; bases with no gene match: 6. CDR3 length: 16 residues.

The rearrangement uses TRBV7-9 and TRBJ1-6; 10 bases fit TRBD1. The ends lost 1 base at V and 9 bases at J; junction bases unmatched: 3. Germline V lookup: CDR1 SEHNR, CDR2 FQNEAQ (reference sequence). There are 15 residues in the CDR3. As DNA, the CDR3 is TGTGCCAGCAGCTTAGGACAGGGGGCGTCTTCACCCCTCCACTTT. Translated: CASSLGQGASSPLHF.

The gene calls are TRBV5-6 and TRBJ1-1, with no clear D. Trimming cost V 1 base and J 0 bases, with 7 bases left between them. The CDR3 is 14 amino acids. Germline lookup yields CDR1 SGHDT and CDR2 YYEEEE. The CDR3 nucleotides are TGTGCCAGCAGCTTGTACGGGATGAACACTGAAGCTTTCTTT. Its protein is CASSLYGMNTEAFF.

This clone has only one observation. The rearrangement uses TRBV9 and TRBJ2-5; 10 bases are shared with TRBD2. Germline V CDR1 and CDR2: SGDLS, YYNGEE. With V trimmed by 0 bases and J by 1 base, 0 bases remained unmatched. The length of the CDR3 is 15 residues. The CDR3 DNA reads TGTGCCAGCAGCGTAGAGCGGGGGGGCCAAGAGACCCAGTACTTC. Its protein is CASSVERGGQETQYF.

V usage is TRBV30 and J usage is TRBJ2-1; no firm D call. Germline CDR1 is GTSNPN and CDR2 is SVGIG (reference sequence). V dropped 8 bases and J dropped 7 bases, with 3 bases sitting between them. The CDR3 totals 8 residues. The CDR3 DNA reads as TGTGCCGGGAATGAGCAGTTCTTC. Amino acid sequence: CAGNEQFF.

This chain uses TRBV11-2 with TRBJ1-1; weak D call: TRBD1 (5 bases). The CDR3 is 15 residues long. Trimming took 7 bases from V and 3 from J, leaving 18 bases between them. From germline, CDR1 is SGHAT and CDR2 FQNNGV. CDR3 nucleotide sequence: TGTGCCAGCATACCCACCCTGGGAGGGGACACTGAAGCTTTCTTT. Translation: CASIPTLGGDTEAFF.

In this sample, this clone turned up once. The chain links TRBV25-1 to TRBJ1-1, with D unclear. Germline loops: CDR1 MGHDK, CDR2 SYGVNS. CDR3 length equals 13 residues. Deletions cut 4 bases from V and 11 bases from J, with 17 bases between. As DNA, the CDR3 is TGTGCCAGCAGTGTGGACCCCCGGGTTCCGGCTTTCTTT. Residues: CASSVDPRVPAFF.

The chain has TRBV11-2 and TRBJ1-3; no clear D gene. This CDR3 spans 15 amino acids. Looked up from germline, CDR1 is SGHAT and CDR2 is FQNNGV. V was cut by 1 base and J by 0 bases, with 7 bases left in between. CDR3 region: CASSLGFRSGNTIYF. For the CDR3, the DNA is TGTGCCAGCAGCTTAGGGTTCCGCTCTGGAAACACCATATATTTT.

The gene calls are TRBV24-1 and TRBJ2-5; maybe TRBD1 (6 bases). V gave up 5 bases and J gave up 6 bases, with 15 bases separating them. The CDR3 totals 14 residues. Germline V lookup: CDR1 KGHDR, CDR2 SFDVKD. CDR3 sequence (DNA): TGTGCCACCAGTGGGACAGAGGGTGGGCAGACCCAGTACTTC. It specifies CATSGTEGGQTQYF.

The chain has TRBV28 and TRBJ2-7, with 12 bases aligning to TRBD1. This CDR3 region has 15 residues. The V gene end was trimmed by 10 bases and the J gene end by 9 bases; junction bases not matched to a gene: 16. Per the germline V gene, CDR1 is MDHEN and CDR2 is SYDVKM. CDR3: CATYGSGTGGRGQYF. The CDR3 nucleotides read TGTGCCACTTATGGGTCCGGGACAGGGGGCAGAGGGCAGTACTTC.

The V and J genes are TRBV6-1 and TRBJ1-2, with D unresolved. Germline V gene sequence: CDR1 MNHNS, CDR2 SASEGT. The V and J ends lost 2 bases and 5 bases respectively, with 0 bases between them. This CDR3 comprises 10 residues. The CDR3 spells CASSEYGYTF. The CDR3 bases are TGTGCCAGCAGTGAATATGGCTACACCTTC.

The chain joins TRBV24-1 to TRBJ1-2; TRBD1 is a possible D gene (5 bases). The CDR3 is 13 amino acids. Germline CDR1 reads KGHDR; CDR2 reads SFDVKD. V was cut by 10 bases and J by 5 bases, with 16 bases left in between. CDR3 sequence: CATEGPNSYGYTF. As DNA, the CDR3 is TGTGCCACGGAGGGACCGAACTCTTATGGCTACACCTTC.

This chain joins TRBV12-3 or TRBV12-4 and TRBJ1-2; a weak D match, TRBD1 (5 bases). There are 12 residues in the CDR3. Trimming stripped 9 bases from V and 8 bases from J, with 16 bases between. This chain's CDR3 is CASQGAVGGYTF. The CDR3 nucleotides are TGTGCCAGTCAAGGGGCTGTGGGGGGCTACACCTTC.

This clone occurred a few times. This chain uses TRBV3-1 (or the pseudogene TRBV3-2) with TRBJ2-5; 9 bases align to TRBD1. The trim removed 4 bases at V and 5 bases at J, leaving 8 bases unmatched. There are 15 residues in the CDR3. CDR1 and CDR2 from the germline V gene are LGHDT and YNNKEL (reference sequence). The CDR3 DNA sequence: TGTGCCAGCAGCCCTAATACAGGGGGCAGGGAGACCCAGTACTTC. It is translated as CASSPNTGGRETQYF.

The V call is TRBV24-1, the J call TRBJ1-5, with D possibly matching TRBD1 (6 bases). CDR3 length equals 15 residues. Germline loops: CDR1 KGHDR, CDR2 SFDVKD. V was cut by 4 bases and J by 3 bases, with 12 bases left in between. CDR3 DNA: TGTGCCACCAGTGACAACAGGGTTCCCAATCAGCCCCAGCATTTT. Translated: CATSDNRVPNQPQHF.

CDR3 nucleotides: TGTGCCAGCAGTCCCCCGGGACAGCAGTACGAGCAGTACTTC. Amino acid sequence: CASSPPGQQYEQYF. V is TRBV28 and J is TRBJ2-7; the match to TRBD1 covers 7 bases. Germline V gene lookup returns CDR1 MDHEN and CDR2 SYDVKM. The CDR3 runs 14 residues. The ends lost 5 bases at V and 4 bases at J; junction bases unmatched: 8.

This clone was observed once. This rearrangement joins TRBV30 to TRBJ2-1; D possibly uses TRBD1 or TRBD2 (5 bases each). Trimming removed 2 bases from V and 6 bases from J, with 17 bases in between. Germline V gene sequence: CDR1 GTSNPN, CDR2 SVGIG (reference sequence). The CDR3 consists of 15 residues. In DNA form, the CDR3 reads TGTGCCTGGAGTACGGGGCTAGCACTGGGCAATGAGCAGTTCTTC. It yields the protein CAWSTGLALGNEQFF.